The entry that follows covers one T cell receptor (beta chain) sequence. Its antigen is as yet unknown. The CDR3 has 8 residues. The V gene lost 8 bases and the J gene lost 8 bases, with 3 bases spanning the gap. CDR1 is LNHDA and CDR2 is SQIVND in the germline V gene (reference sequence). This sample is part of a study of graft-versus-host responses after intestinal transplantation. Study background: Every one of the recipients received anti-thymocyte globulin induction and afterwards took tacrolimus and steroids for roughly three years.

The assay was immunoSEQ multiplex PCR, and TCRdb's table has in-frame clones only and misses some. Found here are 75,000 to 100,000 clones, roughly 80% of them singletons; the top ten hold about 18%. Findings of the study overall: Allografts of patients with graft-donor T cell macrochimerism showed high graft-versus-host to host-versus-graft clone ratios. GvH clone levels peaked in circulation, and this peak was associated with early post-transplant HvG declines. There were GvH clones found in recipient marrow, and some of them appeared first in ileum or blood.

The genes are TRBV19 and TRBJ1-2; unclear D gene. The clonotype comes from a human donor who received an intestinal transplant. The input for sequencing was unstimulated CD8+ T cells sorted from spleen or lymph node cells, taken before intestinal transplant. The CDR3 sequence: CASCGYTF. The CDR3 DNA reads TGTGCCAGTTGCGGCTACACCTTC.